This is a list of T cell receptor beta chains from one sample in a study of blood T cell repertoires in COVID-19. Here immunoSEQ multiplex PCR was the method, and the copy in TCRdb shows in-frame clones only, minus some. The sample holds fewer than 450,000 clones, 70% to 90% seen once. The sequencing sample was made of peripheral blood. These receptor sequences come from a woman aged 45 to 65 with COVID-19, enrolled during active disease. Each CDR3 is given with its conserved first and last residue. A D gene is named only where the DNA matches it firmly. Clone size appears in some rows only: once, few, many, or a class for an expanded clone.

CDR3aa,CDR3nt,j_gene,d_gene,v_gene,abundance
CASSLGQGTEAFF,TGTGCCAGCAGCCTGGGACAGGGCACTGAAGCTTTCTTT,TRBJ1-1,TRBD1,TRBV7-6,.
CASSLALSETQYF,TGTGCCAGCAGCTTAGCGCTAAGCGAAACCCAGTACTTC,TRBJ2-5,.,TRBV11-1,few
CASSLDPGGQKAFF,TGTGCCAGCAGCTTAGACCCCGGGGGGCAGAAAGCTTTCTTT,TRBJ1-1,.,TRBV11-2,.
CAWMLAKETQYF,TGTGCCTGGATGCTAGCCAAAGAGACCCAGTACTTC,TRBJ2-5,.,TRBV30,.
CASSLAGTSGGVDTDTQYF,TGTGCCAGCAGCTTAGCGGGGACTAGCGGGGGGGTTGACACAGATACGCAGTATTTT,TRBJ2-3,TRBD2,TRBV7-9,once
CASSSRDRGYGYTF,TGTGCCAGCAGCAGTAGGGACAGGGGATATGGCTACACCTTC,TRBJ1-2,.,TRBV21-1,.
CASSFRQGDEQYF,TGTGCCAGCAGCTTTCGACAGGGGGACGAGCAGTACTTC,TRBJ2-7,TRBD1,TRBV7-2,.
CASSPGAGQGFPLYEQYF,TGCGCCAGCAGCCCTGGCGCGGGACAGGGGTTTCCACTCTACGAGCAGTACTTC,TRBJ2-7,TRBD1,TRBV4-1,.
CASSPQGASNQPQHF,TGTGCCAGTAGTCCACAGGGGGCGAGCAATCAGCCCCAGCATTTT,TRBJ1-5,TRBD1,TRBV19,.
CASSYDGVDSPLHF,TGTGCCAGCAGTTACGACGGAGTCGATTCACCCCTCCACTTT,TRBJ1-6,.,TRBV6-5,.
CASSYQQGEAFF,TGTGCCAGCAGTTACCAACAGGGTGAAGCTTTCTTT,TRBJ1-1,.,TRBV7-9,.
CSAFRGGGAFF,TGCAGCGCTTTCAGAGGGGGTGGGGCTTTCTTT,TRBJ1-1,.,TRBV29-1,.
CASSLVRQARAVNTEAFF,TGCGCCAGCAGCTTGGTGAGACAGGCCCGAGCCGTGAACACTGAAGCTTTCTTT,TRBJ1-1,.,TRBV5-1,.
CSVQGQGAFF,TGCAGTGTTCAGGGACAGGGGGCTTTCTTT,TRBJ1-1,TRBD1,TRBV20-1,.
CASTSTDFSYNSPLHF,TGTGCCAGCACCTCGACAGATTTTTCCTATAATTCACCCCTCCACTTT,TRBJ1-6,.,TRBV2,.
CASSFLRSYEQYF,TGTGCCAGCAGTTTTTTGAGATCCTACGAGCAGTACTTC,TRBJ2-7,.,TRBV27,.
CASSYEGPSGVKETQYF,TGTGCCAGTAGTTACGAGGGTCCTAGCGGGGTTAAAGAGACCCAGTACTTC,TRBJ2-5,TRBD2,TRBV19,.
CASSPGRKRQGANTEAFF,TGTGCCAGCTCACCTGGGAGGAAAAGACAGGGAGCGAACACTGAAGCTTTCTTT,TRBJ1-1,TRBD1,TRBV18,.
CASSYLFNSPLHF,TGTGCCAGCAGTTACCTATTTAATTCACCCCTCCACTTT,TRBJ1-6,.,TRBV6-5,.
CASSVDSRNTEAFF,TGCGCCAGCAGTGTGGACTCTCGGAACACTGAAGCTTTCTTT,TRBJ1-1,.,TRBV10-2,.
CASSSSLAFSGNTIYF,TGTGCCAGTAGTTCATCTTTGGCTTTCTCTGGAAACACCATATATTTT,TRBJ1-3,.,TRBV19,.